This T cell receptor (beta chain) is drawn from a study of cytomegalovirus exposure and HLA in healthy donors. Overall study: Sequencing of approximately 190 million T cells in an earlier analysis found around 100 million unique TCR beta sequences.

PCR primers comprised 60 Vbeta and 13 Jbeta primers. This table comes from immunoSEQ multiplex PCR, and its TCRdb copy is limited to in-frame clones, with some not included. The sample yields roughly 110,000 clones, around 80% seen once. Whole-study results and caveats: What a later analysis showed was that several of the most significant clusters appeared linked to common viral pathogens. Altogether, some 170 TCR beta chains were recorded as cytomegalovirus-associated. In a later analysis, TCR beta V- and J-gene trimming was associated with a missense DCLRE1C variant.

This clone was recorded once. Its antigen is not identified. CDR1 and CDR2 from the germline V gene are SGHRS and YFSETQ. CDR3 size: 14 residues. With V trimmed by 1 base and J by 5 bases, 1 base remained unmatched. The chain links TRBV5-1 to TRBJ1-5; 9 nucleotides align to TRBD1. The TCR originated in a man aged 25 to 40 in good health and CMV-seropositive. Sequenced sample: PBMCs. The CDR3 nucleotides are TGCGCCAGCAGCTTGCGGACAGGGGATCAGCCCCAGCATTTT. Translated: CASSLRTGDQPQHF.